This T cell receptor beta chain was identified in a study of blood T cell repertoires in COVID-19. Study background: From the United States, Italy and Spain came samples of acute and convalescent COVID-19.

Original data processing: Nucleated cell number was recorded as an estimate derived from reference gene primer amplification. Profiled with immunoSEQ multiplex PCR; TCRdb holds only in-frame clones, not every one. V and J calls and clone size are those listed in that table; D and trimming were worked out from the DNA. This table has around 320,000 clones, nearly 90% appearing once. The germline CDR1 and CDR2 sequences are LNHDA and SQIVND (reference sequence). V was shortened by 5 bases and J by 0 bases, with 8 bases between the two germline ends. This CDR3 contains 15 residues. The study recruited people aged about 18 to 89 years across some 23 US areas. Self-reported history from a screening survey and questionnaire set each donor's cohort.

Sequencing was carried out using PBMCs or T cells enriched from blood (not recorded which). The chain has TRBV19 and TRBJ2-6; D is uncertain. The receptor was isolated from a woman aged 18-30 years with acute COVID-19. The DNA of the CDR3 is TGTGCCAGTAGTGCCCACAGCTCTGGGGCCAACGTCCTGACTTTC. Translation: CASSAHSSGANVLTF.